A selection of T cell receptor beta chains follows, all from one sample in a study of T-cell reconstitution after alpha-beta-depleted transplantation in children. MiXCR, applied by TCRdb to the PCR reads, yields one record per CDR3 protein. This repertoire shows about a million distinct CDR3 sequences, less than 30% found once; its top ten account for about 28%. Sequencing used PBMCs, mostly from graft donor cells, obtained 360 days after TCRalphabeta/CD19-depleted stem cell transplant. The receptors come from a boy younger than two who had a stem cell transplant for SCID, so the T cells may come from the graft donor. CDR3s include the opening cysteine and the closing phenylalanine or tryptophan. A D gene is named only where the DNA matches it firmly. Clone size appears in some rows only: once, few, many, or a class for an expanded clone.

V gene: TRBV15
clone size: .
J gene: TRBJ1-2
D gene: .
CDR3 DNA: TGTGCCACCAGCAGAGCTAATGACATCTATGGCTACACCTTC
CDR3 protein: CATSRANDIYGYTF

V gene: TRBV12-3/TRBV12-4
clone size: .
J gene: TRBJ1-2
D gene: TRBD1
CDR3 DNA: TGTGCCAGCAGTTGGGGTCAGACAGGGGGTATCTATGGCTACACCTTC
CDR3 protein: CASSWGQTGGIYGYTF

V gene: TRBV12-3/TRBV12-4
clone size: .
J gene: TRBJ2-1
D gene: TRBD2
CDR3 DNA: TGTGCCAGCAGACGCCGGACTAGCGGGGGGTACAATGAGCAGTTCTTC
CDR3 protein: CASRRRTSGGYNEQFF

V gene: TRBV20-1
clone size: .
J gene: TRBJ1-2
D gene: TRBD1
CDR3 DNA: TGCAGTGCTAGTCGGACAGGGGGCAGCTATGGCTACACCTTC
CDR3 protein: CSASRTGGSYGYTF

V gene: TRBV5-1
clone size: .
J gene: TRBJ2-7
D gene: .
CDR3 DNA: TGCGCCAGCAGCCCAAGGGACGCAGCCTACGAGCAGTACTTC
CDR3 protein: CASSPRDAAYEQYF

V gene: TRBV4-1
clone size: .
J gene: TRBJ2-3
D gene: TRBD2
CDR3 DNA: TGCGCCAGCAGCCAAGGTGGCCTTACTAGCGGGGGCCCAGATACGCAGTATTTT
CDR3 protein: CASSQGGLTSGGPDTQYF

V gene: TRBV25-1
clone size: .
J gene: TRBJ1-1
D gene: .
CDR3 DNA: TGTGCCAGCAGGGCCCTGACCGATGGAGGCAGCCTCAACACTGAAGCTTTCTTT
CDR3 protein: CASRALTDGGSLNTEAFF

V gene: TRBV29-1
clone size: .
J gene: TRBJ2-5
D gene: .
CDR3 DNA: TGCAGCGTTGAAGCGGGCCCCGGGGTTACCCAAGAGACCCAGTACTTC
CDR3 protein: CSVEAGPGVTQETQYF

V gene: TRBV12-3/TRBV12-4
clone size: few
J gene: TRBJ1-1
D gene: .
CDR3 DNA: TGTGCCAGCAGTCTAGAGGGGGGCTCGAACACTGAAGCTTTCTTT
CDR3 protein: CASSLEGGSNTEAFF

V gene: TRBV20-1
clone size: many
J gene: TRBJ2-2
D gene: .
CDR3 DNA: TGCAGTGGATTACAAGACACCGGGGAGCTGTTTTTT
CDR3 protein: CSGLQDTGELFF

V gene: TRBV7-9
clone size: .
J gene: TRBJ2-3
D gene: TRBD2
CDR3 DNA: TGTGCCAGCAGCCCCCGATCGGGGGGGCGGGTCACAGATACGCAGTATTTT
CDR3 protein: CASSPRSGGRVTDTQYF

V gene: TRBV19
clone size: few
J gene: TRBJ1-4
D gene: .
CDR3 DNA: TGCGCATCAGGACATAGGAATGAAAAACTGTTTTTT
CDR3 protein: CASGHRNEKLFF

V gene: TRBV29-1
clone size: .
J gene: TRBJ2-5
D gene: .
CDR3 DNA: TGCAGCGTTGAAGGTCGGCTTCTAGAGACCCAGTACTTC
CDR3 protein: CSVEGRLLETQYF

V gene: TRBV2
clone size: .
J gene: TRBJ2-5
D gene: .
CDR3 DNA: TGTGCCAGAAAAACGGACCCGTACCAAGAGACCCAGTACTTC
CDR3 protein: CARKTDPYQETQYF

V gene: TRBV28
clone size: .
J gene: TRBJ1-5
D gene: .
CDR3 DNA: TGTGCCAGCAGCCACTCCGGTGGGAGGGACGGCAATCAGCCCCAGCATTTT
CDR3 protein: CASSHSGGRDGNQPQHF

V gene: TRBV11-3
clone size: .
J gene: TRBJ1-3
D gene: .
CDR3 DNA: TGTGCCAGCAGCTTATTTGGCGGAAACACCATATATTTT
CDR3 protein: CASSLFGGNTIYF

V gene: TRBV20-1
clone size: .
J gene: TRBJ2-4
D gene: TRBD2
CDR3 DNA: TGCAGTGCTAGAGGATTCCTAGCGGGGGGCCCCGGCATTCAGTACTTC
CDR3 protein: CSARGFLAGGPGIQYF

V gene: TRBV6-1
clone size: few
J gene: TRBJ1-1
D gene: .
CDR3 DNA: TGTGCCAGCAGTGAAGGGACGGTGAACACTGAAGCTTTCTTT
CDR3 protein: CASSEGTVNTEAFF

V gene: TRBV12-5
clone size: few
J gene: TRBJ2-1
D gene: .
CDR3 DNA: TGTGCTAGTGGTTTGTTCGGCACCTACAATGAGCAGTTCTTC
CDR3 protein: CASGLFGTYNEQFF

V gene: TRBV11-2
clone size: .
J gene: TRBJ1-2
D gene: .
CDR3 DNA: TGTGCCAGCAGCCCCGCGGGGAGTTATGGAGGCTACACCTTC
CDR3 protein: CASSPAGSYGGYTF

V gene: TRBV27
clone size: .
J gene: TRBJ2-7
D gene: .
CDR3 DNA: TGTGCCAGCAGTTTATCGGGCAGTCCCTCCTACGAGCAGTACTTC
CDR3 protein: CASSLSGSPSYEQYF

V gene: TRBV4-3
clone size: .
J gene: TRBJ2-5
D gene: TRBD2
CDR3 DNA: TGCGCCAGCAGCCAAGTGGGGGGGGGAAAAGAGACCCAGTACTTC
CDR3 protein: CASSQVGGGKETQYF

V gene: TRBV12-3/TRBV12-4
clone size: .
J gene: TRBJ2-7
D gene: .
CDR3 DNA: TGTGCCAGCACCCTCAGGGGGGAAAGCGAGCAGTACTTC
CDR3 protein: CASTLRGESEQYF

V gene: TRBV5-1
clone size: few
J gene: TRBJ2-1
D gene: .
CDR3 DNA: TGCGCCAGCAGCTTGGGATGGGAGGGGGATGCACCCAATGAGCAGTTCTTC
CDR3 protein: CASSLGWEGDAPNEQFF

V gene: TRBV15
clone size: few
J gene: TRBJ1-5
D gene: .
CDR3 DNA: TGTGCCACCAGCAGAGCCGGGGCAGATCAGCCCCAGCATTTT
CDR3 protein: CATSRAGADQPQHF

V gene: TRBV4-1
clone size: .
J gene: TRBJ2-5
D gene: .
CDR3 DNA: TGCGCCAGCAGCCAGGGGACGGTAATGTACCAAGAGACCCAGTACTTC
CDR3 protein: CASSQGTVMYQETQYF

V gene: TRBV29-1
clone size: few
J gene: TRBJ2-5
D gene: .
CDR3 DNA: TGCAGCGTTGTGGAGGGACCCCCAGGGACCCAGTACTTC
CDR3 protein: CSVVEGPPGTQYF

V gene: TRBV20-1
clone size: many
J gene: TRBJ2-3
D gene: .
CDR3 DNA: TGCAGTGCTAGCGAGTACTCAGATACGCAGTATTTT
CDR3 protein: CSASEYSDTQYF

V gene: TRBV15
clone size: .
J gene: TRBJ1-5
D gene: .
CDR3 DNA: TGTGCCACCAGCAGAGGGGCAGAGGGGCATCAGCCCCAGCATTTT
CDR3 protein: CATSRGAEGHQPQHF

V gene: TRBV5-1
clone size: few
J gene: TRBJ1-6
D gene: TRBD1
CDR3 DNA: TGCGCCAGCAGCTTGAAGGCGACAGGGAGAGGCAATTCACCCCTCCACTTT
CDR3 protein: CASSLKATGRGNSPLHF

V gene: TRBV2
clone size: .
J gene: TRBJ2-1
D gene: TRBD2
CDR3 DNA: TGTGCCAGCAGTGAAATAGCGACTAGCTTCGGCAACCACAATGAGCAGTTCTTC
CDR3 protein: CASSEIATSFGNHNEQFF

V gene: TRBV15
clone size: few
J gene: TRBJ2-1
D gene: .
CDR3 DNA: TGTGCCACCAGCAGGCCTACTCGCTACAATGAGCAGTTCTTC
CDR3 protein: CATSRPTRYNEQFF

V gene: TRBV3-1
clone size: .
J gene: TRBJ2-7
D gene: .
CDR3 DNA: TGTGCCAGCAGCCCTACGGGAACCATCTCCTACGAGCAGTACTTC
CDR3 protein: CASSPTGTISYEQYF

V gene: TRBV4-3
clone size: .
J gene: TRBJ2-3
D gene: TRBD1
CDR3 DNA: TGCGCCAGCAGCCAAGGCCACCCGGGGACAGACACGCAGTATTTT
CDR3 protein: CASSQGHPGTDTQYF

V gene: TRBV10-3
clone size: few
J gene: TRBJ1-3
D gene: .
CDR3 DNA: TGTGCCATCCGACCTGATACTGGAAACACCATATATTTT
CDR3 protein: CAIRPDTGNTIYF

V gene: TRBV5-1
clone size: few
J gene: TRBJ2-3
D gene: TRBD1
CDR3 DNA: TGCGCCAGCAGCTTGGTAGGGACAGCGTCCCGTGATACGCAGTATTTT
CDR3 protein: CASSLVGTASRDTQYF

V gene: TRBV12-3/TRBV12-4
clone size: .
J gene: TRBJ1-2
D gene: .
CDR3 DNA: TGTGCCAGCAGTTTAGGGACGGTTGCTGATGGCTACACCTTC
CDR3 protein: CASSLGTVADGYTF

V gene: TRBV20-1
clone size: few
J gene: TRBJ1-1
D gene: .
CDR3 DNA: TGCAGTGCTAGAGTGGGGAAGGGCCGGGAAGCTTTCTTT
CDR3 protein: CSARVGKGREAFF

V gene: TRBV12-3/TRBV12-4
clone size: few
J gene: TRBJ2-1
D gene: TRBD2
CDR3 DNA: TGTGCCAGCAGCATTAGCGGGGGACCTGGGAATGAGCAGTTCTTC
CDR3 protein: CASSISGGPGNEQFF

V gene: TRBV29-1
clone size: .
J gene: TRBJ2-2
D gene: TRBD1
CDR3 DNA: TGCAGCGTGCGCGACAGGGGAGTTCTCGCCGGGGAGCTGTTTTTT
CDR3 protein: CSVRDRGVLAGELFF

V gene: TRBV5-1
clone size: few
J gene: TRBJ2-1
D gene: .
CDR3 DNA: TGCGCCAGCACCCCTCTTGTTGCCTCAAATGAGCAGTTCTTC
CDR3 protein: CASTPLVASNEQFF

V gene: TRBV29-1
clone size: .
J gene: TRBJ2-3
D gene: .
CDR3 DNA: TGCAGCGTTGAGGCCCCAGGCGAGTTTACAGATACGCAGTATTTT
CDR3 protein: CSVEAPGEFTDTQYF

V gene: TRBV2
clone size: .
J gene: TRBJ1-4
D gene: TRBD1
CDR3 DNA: TGTGCCAGCAGTGGACCACAGGGGTTGGCAACTAATGAAAAACTGTTTTTT
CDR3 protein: CASSGPQGLATNEKLFF

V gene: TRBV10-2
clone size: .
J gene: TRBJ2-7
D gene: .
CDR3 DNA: TGCGCCAGCAGTGATCATCGGGACGAGCAGTACTTC
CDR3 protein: CASSDHRDEQYF

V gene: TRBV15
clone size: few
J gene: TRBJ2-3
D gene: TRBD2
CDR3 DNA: TGTGCCACCAGCAGAGAAGGAGTTCGGACTAGCGGTAACACAGATACGCAGTATTTT
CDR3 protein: CATSREGVRTSGNTDTQYF